Shown below are 31 T cell receptor beta chains from a single sample sequenced in a study of blood T cells in healthy people across ages. For the second PCR, which ran for about 6 to 11 cycles, a sample-barcoded 5' primer and a J-beta primer mix were used. TCRdb fed the 5' RACE reads into MiXCR, producing one record per CDR3 protein. Among 850,000 or so distinct CDR3 sequences listed, around 26% were seen once. The source material was blood. The receptors here all came from a woman of 80 years or more in good health.

With regard to this clonotype: The junction shows a germline mismatch at one end, possibly a read error. The chain uses TRBV7-9 and TRBJ2-5; the match to TRBD2 covers 11 bases. This CDR3 has 14 residues. Germline loops: CDR1 SEHNR, CDR2 FQNEAQ (reference sequence). The CDR3 DNA sequence: TGTGCCAGCAGGTTAGCGGGGGGGCAAAATGAGCAGTACTTC. It codes for CASRLAGGQNEQYF.

This clonotype was detected many times. V is TRBV28 and J is TRBJ2-1; D might be TRBD1 (6 bases). V lost 5 bases to trimming and J lost 4 bases, with 18 bases between them. The CDR3 runs to 16 residues. Germline loops: CDR1 MDHEN, CDR2 SYDVKM. In nucleotides, the CDR3 is TGTGCCAGCAGTCCTCCGACAGGAACGGGTTACAATGAGCAGTTCTTC. Translated: CASSPPTGTGYNEQFF. The full variable domain, in which reference TRBV28 and TRBJ2-1 provide the parts outside the CDR3, is DVKVTQSSRYLVKRTGEKVFLECVQDMDHENMFWYRQDPGLGLRLIYFSYDVKMKEKGDIPEGYSVSREKKERFSLILESASTNQTSMYLCASSPPTGTGYNEQFFGPGTRLTVL.

This clonotype is a singleton in its sample. Possible read error: a much larger clone is one base away. The CDR3 does not end in the conserved phenylalanine or tryptophan, so this is likely a read error. The chain recombines TRBV28 with TRBJ2-3; a possible D gene is TRBD2 (6 bases). The CDR3 is 13 amino acids. V was cut by 5 bases and J by 8 bases, with 14 bases left in between. Germline-derived CDR1 and CDR2 are MDHEN and SYDVKM. The CDR3 spells CASSPGGPPTQYC. In nucleotides, the CDR3 is TGTGCCAGCAGTCCCGGAGGGCCCCCTACGCAGTATTGT.

The chain has TRBV20-1 and TRBJ2-5, with D tentatively TRBD1 or TRBD2 (5 bases each). CDR3 length equals 13 residues. Trimming removed 5 bases from V and 5 bases from J, with 15 bases in between. Germline values: CDR1 DFQATT, CDR2 SNEGSKA (reference sequence). CDR3 protein: CSAFTGGRETQYF. In DNA, the CDR3 is TGCAGTGCTTTCACAGGAGGCCGGGAGACCCAGTACTTC.

The genes are TRBV20-1 and TRBJ2-5; tentative D call: TRBD1 (5 bases). In germline, CDR1 is DFQATT, CDR2 SNEGSKA (reference sequence). With 5 bases removed from V and 0 bases from J, the gap between germline ends came to 19 bases. The CDR3 length is 16 residues. CDR3 sequence: CSARRVGAGDQETQYF. As DNA, the CDR3 is TGCAGTGCTCGCCGGGTTGGGGCCGGAGACCAAGAGACCCAGTACTTC.

The table lists this clonotype with many counts. CDR3 sequence: CASSESVIAGQETQYF. The CDR3 nucleotides are TGTGCCAGCAGTGAATCGGTAATAGCGGGCCAAGAGACCCAGTACTTC. V is TRBV25-1 and J is TRBJ2-5; 7 positions agree with TRBD2. CDR3 length: 16 amino acids. Losses at the gene ends were 1 base for V and 1 base for J; bases not matched to a gene: 6. The germline V gene encodes CDR1 MGHDK and CDR2 SYGVNS.

As to this clonotype: Its ends do not fully match the called genes, so a read error is possible. This sequence joins TRBV12-3 or TRBV12-4 and TRBJ2-3, with 9 bases lining up with TRBD2. The CDR3 runs 14 residues. The CDR3 spells CASRGLARGGTQYF. CDR3 DNA: TGCGCCAGCAGAGGACTAGCGAGGGGTGGTACGCAGTATTTT.

This clonotype was found a few times. A much larger clone differs from this one at a single base, so this may be a read error. The chain has TRBV20-1 and TRBJ2-7; weak D call: TRBD2 (7 bases). V was trimmed by 6 bases and J by 6 bases, leaving 15 bases between them. Germline assignment: CDR1 DFQATT and CDR2 SNEGSKA (reference sequence). CDR3 length equals 12 residues. The DNA of the CDR3 is TGCAGTGCAAACAGGGAGGGAGGCGAGCAGTACTTC. Amino acids: CSANREGGEQYF.

This clonotype has just a few counts. Just one base apart from a much larger clone, this may be a read error. The J gene is TRBJ2-1, the V gene TRBV20-1, with TRBD2 matching 11 bases. Germline loops: CDR1 DFQATT, CDR2 SNEGSKA (reference sequence). V lost 2 bases and J lost 7; bases outside the gene matches: 16. The CDR3 spans 18 residues. Here the CDR3 DNA reads TGCAGTGCTAGACCGCTAGGGACGACTAGCGGGGTTTGGAATGAGCAGTTCTTC. This translates into CSARPLGTTSGVWNEQFF.

This clonotype was picked up many times. One junction end disagrees with the germline gene, perhaps due to a read error. The chain links TRBV6-1 to TRBJ2-5, with TRBD2 identical over 9 bases. This CDR3 contains 18 residues. CDR1 MNHNS and CDR2 SASEGT come from the germline V gene. The CDR3 is CASSAVGAAGGLQGTQYF. CDR3 DNA: TGTGCCAGCAGTGCGGTCGGGGCAGCGGGGGGACTCCAAGGGACCCAGTACTTC.

V is TRBV9 and J is TRBJ2-1; D is ambiguous. Trimming removed 3 bases at V and 8 bases at J, with 15 bases between. Germline V gene lookup returns CDR1 SGDLS and CDR2 YYNGEE. The CDR3 covers 14 residues. CDR3 residues: CASSASWEAYEQFF. The CDR3 bases are TGTGCCAGCAGCGCCTCGTGGGAAGCGTATGAGCAGTTCTTC. The variable domain in full, with the rest retrieved from reference TRBV9 and TRBJ2-1, is DSGVTQTPKHLITATGQRVTLRCSPRSGDLSVYWYQQSLDQGLQFLIQYYNGEERAKGNILERFSAQQFPDLHSELNLSSLELGDSALYFCASSASWEAYEQFFGPGTRLTVL.

V gene TRBV7-2 combines with J gene TRBJ1-1; D not certain. V was trimmed by 8 bases and J by 8 bases, leaving 12 bases between them. The V gene's germline CDR1 is SGHTA and CDR2 FQGNSA. CDR3 size: 11 residues. CDR3 sequence: CASLAHSEAFF. Written as DNA, the CDR3 is TGTGCCAGCCTGGCCCACTCGGAAGCTTTCTTT.

This sequence joins TRBV11-2 and TRBJ2-7; 9 nucleotides match TRBD2. Germline V CDR1 and CDR2: SGHAT, FQNNGV. CDR3 length: 16 amino acids. V lost 5 bases and J lost 3; bases outside the gene matches: 11. CDR3 loop: CASSITTSGLYYEQYF. The CDR3 nucleotides read TGTGCCAGCAGCATTACTACTAGCGGGCTTTACTACGAGCAGTACTTC.

The J gene is TRBJ2-1, the V gene TRBV20-1, with a tentative D call TRBD2 (6 bases). Germline V CDR1 and CDR2: DFQATT, SNEGSKA (reference sequence). The CDR3 has 11 amino acids. V lost 3 bases and J lost 7, with 7 bases in between. The DNA for the CDR3 is TGCAGTGCTAGCGCGGGGAATGAGCAGTTCTTC. Translating gives CSASAGNEQFF.

This clonotype was picked up many times. The V call is TRBV28, the J call TRBJ2-7, with D possibly TRBD2 on 5 matching bases. Germline V lookup: CDR1 MDHEN, CDR2 SYDVKM. The CDR3 is 15 amino acids. The germline V and J ends were trimmed by 2 bases and 0 bases, with 11 bases remaining between them. This chain's CDR3 is CASSLPVGSSYEQYF. The CDR3 DNA reads as TGTGCCAGCAGTTTACCCGTAGGGAGCTCCTACGAGCAGTACTTC.

This clonotype showed up just a few times. This sequence joins TRBV14 and TRBJ1-2, with TRBD1 identical over 9 bases. The CDR3 totals 15 residues. CDR1 is SGHDN and CDR2 is FVKESK in the germline V gene. J lost 4 bases, V lost 4 bases, and 7 bases had no gene match. Written as DNA, the CDR3 is TGTGCCAGCAGCCCCGGACAGGGGCGGGGCTATGGCTACACCTTC. This sequence encodes CASSPGQGRGYGYTF.

In this sample, this clonotype turned up many times. V and J are TRBV29-1 and TRBJ1-2; D unclear. The CDR3 runs to 14 residues. V lost 0 bases to trimming and J lost 4 bases, with 12 bases between them. Looked up from germline, CDR1 is SQVTM and CDR2 is ANQGSEA. CDR3 amino acids: CSVEEVGGFYGYTF. In DNA form, the CDR3 reads TGCAGCGTTGAAGAGGTCGGAGGGTTCTATGGCTACACCTTC.

This clonotype has a count of ten or more. This chain links TRBV7-9 with TRBJ2-3; TRBD2 matches 8 bases. After removal of 5 bases from V and 2 bases from J, the junction contained 3 bases not matched to a gene. Germline V CDR1 and CDR2: SEHNR, FQNEAQ (reference sequence). This CDR3 comprises 14 residues. The CDR3 loop reads CASSGAGVTDTQYF. CDR3 nucleotides: TGTGCCAGCAGCGGAGCGGGGGTCACAGATACGCAGTATTTT.

This clonotype came up a few times. This chain links TRBV30 with TRBJ1-2, with 7 bases identical to TRBD1. Germline values: CDR1 GTSNPN, CDR2 SVGIG (reference sequence). J was trimmed by 1 base and V by 3 bases; bases with no gene match: 8. The CDR3 length is 15 residues. CDR3 protein: CAWRDKGAFNYGYTF. The CDR3 region has the DNA TGTGCCTGGAGGGACAAGGGGGCTTTTAACTATGGCTACACCTTC. The full variable domain, rest sourced from reference TRBV30 and TRBJ1-2, is SQTIHQWPATLVQPVGSPLSLECTVEGTSNPNLYWYRQAAGRGLQLLFYSVGIGQISSEVPQNLSASRPQDRQFILSSKKLLLSDSGFYLCAWRDKGAFNYGYTFGSGTRLTVV.

This clonotype was seen many times. The chain links TRBV6-5 to TRBJ1-2; the D is unclear. Trimming stripped 11 bases from V and 2 bases from J, with 18 bases between. The CDR3 length is 14 residues. CDR1 is MNHEY and CDR2 is SVGAGI in the germline V gene. Here the CDR3 DNA reads TGTGCCTCCTACACCCAAGGACGAAACTATGGCTACACCTTC. Protein: CASYTQGRNYGYTF.

This clonotype has a handful of counts. A much larger clone lies a single base off, so this may be a read error. The CDR3 here is CSATYSGVSTGTQYF. The DNA of the CDR3 is TGCAGTGCTACCTATAGCGGGGTGAGCACAGGTACGCAGTATTTT. The V call is TRBV20-1, the J call TRBJ2-3, with 8 nucleotides matching TRBD2. The CDR3 is made up of 15 amino acids. Germline assignment: CDR1 DFQATT and CDR2 SNEGSKA (reference sequence).

Many counts were recorded for this clonotype. The rearrangement links TRBV11-3 to TRBJ2-5; D is possibly TRBD1 or TRBD2 (7 bases each). The CDR3 contains 17 residues. Germline-derived CDR1 and CDR2 are SGHNT and YENEEA. The V and J ends lost 5 bases and 0 bases respectively, with 19 bases between them. The CDR3 sequence is CASSPGGAGHNQETQYF. In nucleotides, the CDR3 is TGTGCCAGCAGCCCAGGGGGGGCGGGACACAACCAAGAGACCCAGTACTTC.

The rearrangement joins TRBV24-1 to TRBJ2-1; the D is unclear. The J call is doubtful: the DNA matches TRBJ2-7 better. Germline CDR1 reads KGHDR; CDR2 reads SFDVKD. The length of the CDR3 is 14 residues. The CDR3 spells CATSGIGPANEQYF. For the CDR3, the DNA is TGTGCCACCAGTGGGATTGGGCCAGCGAATGAGCAGTACTTC.

The sample holds many counts of this clonotype. The rearrangement links TRBV7-2 to TRBJ2-1; the D gene is possibly TRBD2 (5 bases). CDR1 and CDR2 (germline): SGHTA, FQGNSA. This CDR3 has 12 amino acids. V was pared by 4 bases and J by 9 bases, with 10 bases between. For the CDR3, the DNA is TGTGCCAGCAGCTGGGCGGGCCTTGAGCAGTTCTTC. Amino acid sequence: CASSWAGLEQFF.

This clonotype came up a few times. V usage is TRBV9 and J usage is TRBJ1-1; D not certain. CDR3 length equals 15 residues. The V gene's germline CDR1 is SGDLS and CDR2 YYNGEE. The V end lost 0 bases, the J end lost 3 bases, and 12 bases lay between the germline ends. CDR3 residues: CASSVDDGYHTEAFF. The CDR3 DNA reads as TGTGCCAGCAGCGTAGATGACGGATACCACACTGAAGCTTTCTTT.

This clonotype was observed a few times. A much larger clone differs by one base, so this may be a read error. This rearrangement joins TRBV24-1 to TRBJ2-1; no firm D call. Germline assignment: CDR1 KGHDR and CDR2 SFDVKD. The CDR3 totals 12 residues. V lost 4 bases to trimming and J lost 5 bases, with 5 bases between them. CDR3 protein: CATSDSHNEQFF. The CDR3 nucleotides read TGTGCCACCAGTGACTCGCACAATGAGCAGTTCTTC.

As for this clonotype: This could be a read error, since a much larger clone is one nucleotide away. J is TRBJ1-2 and V is TRBV20-1; D perhaps matches TRBD1 (6 bases). Per the germline V gene, CDR1 is DFQATT and CDR2 is SNEGSKA (reference sequence). CDR3 length: 14 residues. CDR3 DNA: TGCAGTGCTAGAGATGGACAGAAGAAGCATGGCTGCACCTTC. It translates to CSARDGQKKHGCTF.

This clonotype was counted at least ten times. The rearrangement links TRBV3-1 to TRBJ1-2; 9 bases align to TRBD1. The CDR3 sequence is 16 residues long. V was clipped by 3 bases and J by 4 bases; unmatched bases: 9. In germline, CDR1 is LGHDT, CDR2 YNNKEL (reference sequence). This chain's CDR3 is CASSQWGQGGSYGYTF. CDR3 bases: TGTGCCAGCAGCCAGTGGGGACAGGGTGGGAGCTATGGCTACACCTTC.

This clonotype came up once. The J gene is TRBJ2-1, the V gene TRBV5-1; 8 nucleotides agree with TRBD1. The CDR3 runs to 14 residues. Germline CDR1 reads SGHRS; CDR2 reads YFSETQ. The V segment lost 4 bases and the J segment 6 bases; nucleotides outside the gene matches: 6. In nucleotides, the CDR3 is TGCGCCAGCAGCCCCGAGACAGGGGTCAATGAGCAGTTCTTC. Translating gives CASSPETGVNEQFF.

Comment on this clonotype: This clone may be a read error of a much larger clone one base away. This rearrangement joins TRBV7-2 to TRBJ2-1, with 7 bases identical to TRBD2. The length of the CDR3 is 15 residues. CDR1 and CDR2 (germline): SGHTA, FQGNSA. CDR3 region: CASGSSGPSCNEQFF. CDR3 nucleotide sequence: TGTGCCAGCGGGAGTAGCGGGCCCTCCTGCAATGAGCAGTTCTTC.

Worth noting for this clonotype: A single base separates this from a much larger clone, so it may be a read error. V usage is TRBV6-2 or TRBV6-3 and J usage is TRBJ1-1; tentatively, D is TRBD1 (6 bases). The germline CDR1 and CDR2 sequences are MNHEY and SVGEGT. Trimming stripped 5 bases from V and 8 bases from J, with 12 bases between. CDR3 length: 12 residues. The chain's CDR3 is CASSQGCAEAFF. The CDR3 nucleotides read TGTGCCAGCAGTCAGGGGTGTGCCGAAGCTTTCTTT.